This T cell receptor (beta chain) was sequenced for a study of OX40 agonist ivuxolimab in advanced cancers. About the investigation overall: Ivuxolimab was an agonistic, fully human IgG2 monoclonal antibody directed against OX40 (CD134), a costimulatory receptor. The dose-escalation cohort was about 86% male with a mean age of approximately 59 years, ranging from about 20 to 80. Among the roughly 52 dose-escalation patients, about 19 had hepatocellular carcinoma, 15 or so melanoma, 9 renal cell carcinoma and 9 head and neck cancer. The purpose of peripheral TCRbeta sequencing was to test whether ivuxolimab changed TCR sequence diversity and led to clonal T-cell expansion. Partial responses were achieved by three dose-escalation patients, of whom one had hepatocellular carcinoma and two had cutaneous melanoma. Prior anti-PD-1, anti-PD-L1 or anti-CTLA-4 therapy was permitted, and approximately 40% of dose-escalation patients had received checkpoint inhibitors. The paper describes the monotherapy dose-escalation part (N ≈ 52 patients) of the phase I trial of ivuxolimab. Intravenous ivuxolimab was administered to patients every 2 weeks at six dose levels: 0.01, 0.1, 0.3, 1.5, 3 and 10 mg/kg. What the study reported, not specific to this receptor: After ivuxolimab, CD8+ T cells had more expanded clones than CD4+ T cells on average. Low levels of normalized T-cell clonal expansion were also seen in some nonresponding patients. In partial responders in the 0.1-3.0 mg/kg groups, normalized peripheral clonal expansion was found to be among the lowest, especially among CD8+ T cells. At doses of 0.1 to 3.0 mg/kg, clonal expansion of both CD4+ and CD8+ T cells in blood was seen between baseline and week 6. The antigen specificity of the peripheral T cells that underwent clonal expansion was not determined.

Genomic DNA was extracted from sorted cells for sequencing of the TCRbeta CDR3 region. TCRbeta CDR3 regions were sequenced using the immunoSEQ Assay. The immuneACCESS repertoire file appears here via TCRdb, limited to in-frame rearrangements. These files lack a portion of the clones; in checked studies, under half of the deficit traces to unresolved V genes, and the cause of the others is not known. The sample table records 20,000 to 30,000 clones; approximately 90% of these occur just once. The ten largest clones take up roughly a fifth of the sample. A remark on this clone: The target of this receptor is not known. Base qualities were left out, and no much larger clone turns up one base away.

CDR3 length: 15 amino acids, cysteine to phenylalanine. Just the 45-base CDR3 DNA is kept, in frame starting at base 1. Reading the germline V gene gives CDR1 SGHDT and CDR2 YYEEEE. V has 2 bases trimmed and J has 4 bases trimmed; junction bases matching no gene number 6. The trial excluded patients who had a history of autoimmune disease or were on systemic immunosuppression. Peripheral blood for TCR sequencing was drawn from every dose cohort at baseline, at cycle 4 day 1 and at cycle 7 day 1. Samples were obtained from an open-label, multicenter, first-in-human phase I dose-escalation trial of ivuxolimab. Adults with locally advanced or metastatic head and neck squamous cell, hepatocellular, melanoma or renal cell carcinoma were enrolled in the trial. Before TCR sequencing, CD4+ and CD8+ T cells were separately sorted from peripheral blood.

The V and J genes are TRBV5-6 and TRBJ1-1; TRBD1 matches 9 bases in the middle. The sequence came from an adult with an advanced solid tumor such as melanoma, head and neck, liver or kidney cancer. The sample consisted of CD4+ or CD8+ T cells sorted from blood, taken in a trial of the OX40 agonist ivuxolimab. This receptor carries the CDR3 CASSLPYRGRTEAFF. The DNA reads TGTGCCAGCAGCTTACCTTACAGGGGGCGCACTGAAGCTTTCTTT.